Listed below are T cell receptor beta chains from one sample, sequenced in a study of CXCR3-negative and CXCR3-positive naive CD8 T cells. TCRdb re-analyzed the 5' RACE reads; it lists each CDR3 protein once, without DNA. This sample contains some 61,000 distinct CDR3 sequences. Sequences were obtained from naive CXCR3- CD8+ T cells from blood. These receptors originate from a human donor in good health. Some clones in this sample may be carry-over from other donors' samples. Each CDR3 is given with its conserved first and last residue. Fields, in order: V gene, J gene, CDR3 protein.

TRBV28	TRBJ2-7	CASSLQVGQASYEQYF
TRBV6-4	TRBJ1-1	CASSENEGSAAFF
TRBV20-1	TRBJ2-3	CSATDRGLGSTDTQYF
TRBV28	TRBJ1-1	CASSVRREAGNTEAFF
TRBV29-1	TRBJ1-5	CSVVVWGNQPQHF
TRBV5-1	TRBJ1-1	CASSLEADMNTEAFF
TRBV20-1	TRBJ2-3	CSADGTGAWGDTQYF
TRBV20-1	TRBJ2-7	CSAIEGETGLIF
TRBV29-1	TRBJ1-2	CSVVSAGYGYTF
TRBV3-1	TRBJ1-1	CASSQDWHRAGTTEAFF
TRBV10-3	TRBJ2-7	CAISEIQGSEQYF
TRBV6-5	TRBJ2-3	CASSSLTSDGGTDTQYF
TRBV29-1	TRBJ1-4	CSVPGATNEKLFF
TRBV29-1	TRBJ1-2	CSVRGVYGYTF
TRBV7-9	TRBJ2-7	CASSPSGAHEQYF
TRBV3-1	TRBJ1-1	CASSHVGQGAVEAFF
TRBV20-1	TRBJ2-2	CSVRQTARHDTGELFF
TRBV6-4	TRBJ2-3	CASSDSVAGGPDTQYF
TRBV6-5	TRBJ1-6	CASTPFQGALFSPLHF
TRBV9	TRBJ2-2	CASTHPAGGLDTGELFF
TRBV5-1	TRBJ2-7	CASSLPEQQLTQGEQYF
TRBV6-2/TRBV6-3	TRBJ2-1	CASSPRGQGGVKDEQFF
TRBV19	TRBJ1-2	CATLRAGYGYTF
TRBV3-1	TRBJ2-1	CASILSGGAVHEQFF
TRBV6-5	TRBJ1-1	CASSYPQNYSGQGIMNTEAFF
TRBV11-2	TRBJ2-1	CASSFNSYNEQFF
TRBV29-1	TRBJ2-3	CSVRSPTSGSTDTQYF
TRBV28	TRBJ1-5	CASSPTGGTLNQPQHF
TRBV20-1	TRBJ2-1	CSAYLGFGGAGPYNEQFF
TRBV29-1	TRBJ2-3	CSVDNRGPSTDTQYF
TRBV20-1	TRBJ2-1	CSARGDTSHNEQFF
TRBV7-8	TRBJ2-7	CASSGETGSYEQYF
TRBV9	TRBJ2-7	CASSVHVGGTAYEQYF
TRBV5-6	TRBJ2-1	CASSLGSGGAGGEQFF
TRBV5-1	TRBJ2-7	CASSQLTGFGEQYF
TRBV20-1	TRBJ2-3	CSAPPTSGGLADTQYF
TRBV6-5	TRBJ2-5	CASSHRGLETQYF
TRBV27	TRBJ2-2	CASSFLGTGELFF
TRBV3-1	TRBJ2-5	CASSQVRVAGGQETQYF
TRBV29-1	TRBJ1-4	CSVTQAGRLEKLFF